The clone carrying this T cell receptor (beta chain) was counted at least ten times. Antigen specificity is unknown. The study based diagnoses on clinical symptoms, serum thyroxine and TRAb, thyroid ultrasound and orbital computed tomography. PBMCs were sourced from roughly 10 ml fresh peripheral blood. These data come from a study of T cells in Graves' hyperthyroidism and ophthalmopathy. The CDR3 is 12 residues long. The V gene lost 3 bases and the J gene lost 8 bases, with 5 bases spanning the gap. Germline values: CDR1 MNHEY, CDR2 SMNVEV (reference sequence). Authors of the study amplified TCR beta CDR3 regions from RNA transcripts. The study used the HTBI primer set for a first-round RT-PCR of the TCR CDR3. One entry per CDR3 protein results from TCRdb running MiXCR on the multiplex PCR reads. The sample shows 360,000 or so distinct CDR3 sequences, 18% of them seen only once. Whole-study findings and limits: Expanded thyroid clonotypes (above 0.001) were mostly also found in blood.

The gene calls are TRBV27 and TRBJ1-6; D unclear. The sequenced material came from blood. The TCR comes from a woman in her forties with Graves' ophthalmopathy. The CDR3 DNA reads TGTGCCAGCAGTTTCTTTGATTCACCCCTCCACTTT. Protein: CASSFFDSPLHF.